The source of this T cell receptor (beta chain) is a study of OX40 agonist ivuxolimab in advanced cancers. Study-wide results and limits: CD8+ T cells averaged more expanded clones than CD4+.

CDR1 is MGHRA and CDR2 is YSYEKL in the germline V gene. Trimming removed 1 base from V and 7 bases from J, with 10 bases in between. The CDR3 is 14 residues long. Profiling relied on immunoSEQ multiplex PCR, and the TCRdb table lists in-frame clones only, not all of them. The top ten hold 50% to 60% of the sample, which has about 46,000 clones, about 88% seen once. Concerning this clone itself: Its specificity is not known.

The origin of this receptor is an adult with an advanced solid tumor such as melanoma, head and neck, liver or kidney cancer. The sample was CD4+ or CD8+ T cells sorted from blood, taken in a trial of the OX40 agonist ivuxolimab. J is TRBJ2-2 and V is TRBV4-1; either TRBD1 or TRBD2 may supply D (6 bases each). This CDR3 reads CASSQGEGGGELFF. Written as DNA, the CDR3 is TGCGCCAGCAGCCAAGGCGAGGGGGGCGGGGAGCTGTTTTTT.